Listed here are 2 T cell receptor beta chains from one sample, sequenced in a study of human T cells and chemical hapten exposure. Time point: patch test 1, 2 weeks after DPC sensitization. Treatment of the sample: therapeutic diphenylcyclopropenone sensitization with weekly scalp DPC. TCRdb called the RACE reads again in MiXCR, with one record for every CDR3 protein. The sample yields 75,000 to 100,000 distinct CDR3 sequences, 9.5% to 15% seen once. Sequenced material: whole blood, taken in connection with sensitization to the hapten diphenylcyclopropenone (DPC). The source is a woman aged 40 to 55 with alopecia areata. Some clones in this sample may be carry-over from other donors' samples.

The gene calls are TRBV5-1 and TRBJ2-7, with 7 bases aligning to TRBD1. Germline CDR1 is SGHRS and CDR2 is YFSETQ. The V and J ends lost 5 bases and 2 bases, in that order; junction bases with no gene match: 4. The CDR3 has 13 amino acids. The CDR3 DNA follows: TGCGCCAGCAGGAGGGACAGTGCCTACGAGCAGTACTTC. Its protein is CASRRDSAYEQYF.

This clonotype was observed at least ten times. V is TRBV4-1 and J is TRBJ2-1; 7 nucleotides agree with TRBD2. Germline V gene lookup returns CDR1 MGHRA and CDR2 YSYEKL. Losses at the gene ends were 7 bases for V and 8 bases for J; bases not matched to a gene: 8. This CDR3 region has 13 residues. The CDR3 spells CASTQVAGHEQFF. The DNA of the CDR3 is TGCGCCAGCACCCAGGTAGCGGGTCATGAGCAGTTCTTC.